This record concerns one T cell receptor (beta chain) sequence. Molecular barcoding with unique molecular identifiers was used for the TCRbeta library. TCRdb used MiXCR to reprocess the PCR reads, holding one entry per CDR3 protein. The sample records about 340,000 distinct CDR3 sequences, 13% being singletons. The record originates from a study of T-cell reconstitution after alpha-beta-depleted transplantation in children. J lost 0 bases, V lost 7 bases, and 3 bases had no gene match. The CDR3 runs to 13 residues. CDR1 and CDR2 (germline): SNHLY, FYNNEI. The chain combines TRBV2 with TRBJ2-7; 7 nucleotides align to TRBD1. Sequencing was performed on PBMCs, taken from the stem cell graft. This TCR was recovered from a human donor who donated a stem cell graft to a child with Fanconi anemia. The CDR3 here is CASTGDSSYEQYF. The CDR3 bases are TGTGCCAGCACCGGGGACAGCTCCTACGAGCAGTACTTC.